Described below is a single TCR beta chain sequence and its context. This clonotype was picked up a small number of times. The antigen it binds to is not known. The sample holds no much larger clone one base away, and base qualities are not on file. From V the trimming removes 8 bases and from J it removes 0 bases, while the gene matches leave 3 bases of the junction unaccounted for. As encoded in the germline V gene, CDR1 is SGHDN while CDR2 is FVKESK. The CDR3 numbers 14 residues from cysteine through phenylalanine. Solely the CDR3 DNA is kept, with 42 bases framed from the first base. The instrument given in TCRdb is Illumina HiSeq 1500. TCRdb applied fastp at Q25 and MiXCR to the public reads, then kept only in-frame beta chains. Merged by CDR3 protein, the rows form single entries marked with the most common genes and DNA. The sample data list around 630,000 distinct CDR3 sequences, and approximately 25% of these were observed just once. The top ten clones comprise less than 9.5% of the sample.

This record belongs to a study of T cell repertoires in cytomegalovirus infection (dated by TCRdb to the late 2010s). For the study in its entirety: Donor HLA type was relevant to the analysis, as public TCR beta signatures indicated carriage of CMV infection together with the matching HLA type.

Points the paper makes about the study in general: In both this cohort and an independent roughly 330-donor cohort, the cumulative frequency of public TCR beta family members distinguished carriers of CMV infection plus the relevant HLA type. The ex vivo response was dominated by HLA-C-restricted CMV-specific TCR beta clonotypes, and the single most frequent clonotype in two of eight donors was supplied by these HLA-C-restricted clonotypes.

Recombination joined TRBV14 with TRBJ2-1, with 8 bases aligning to TRBD2. The source material was CD8+ T cells from PBMCs. The source of this sequence is a human donor in good health (CMV status not recorded). Some clones in this sample may be carry-over from other donors' samples. The DNA reads as follows: TGTGCCAGCGAGCGGGGGAACTCCTACAATGAGCAGTTCTTC. Translated, this is CASERGNSYNEQFF.